A selection of T cell receptor beta chains follows, all from one sample in a study of OX40 agonist ivuxolimab in advanced cancers. Method: immunoSEQ multiplex PCR; TCRdb's copy keeps in-frame clones and lacks some. The sample shows 90,000 to 130,000 clones, more than 85% of them seen only once. Sequenced material: CD4+ or CD8+ T cells sorted from blood, taken in a trial of the OX40 agonist ivuxolimab. All receptors derive from an adult with an advanced solid tumor such as melanoma, head and neck, liver or kidney cancer. Both conserved end residues are part of each CDR3. Each record gives: J gene, V gene, D gene, clone size, CDR3 DNA, CDR3 protein. A D gene is named only where the DNA matches it firmly. Clone size appears in some rows only: once, few, many, or a class for an expanded clone.

TRBJ2-3 TRBV10-3 NA NA TGTGCCATCAGTGCGAGCACAGATACGCAGTATTTT CAISASTDTQYF
TRBJ1-2 TRBV19 NA NA TGTGCCAGTAGTATAGATACAGCTAACTATGGCTACACCTTC CASSIDTANYGYTF
TRBJ1-3 TRBV5-1 TRBD1 few TGCGCCAGCAGCAATACCGGGACAGGGGTTGGAAACACCATATATTTT CASSNTGTGVGNTIYF
TRBJ2-5 TRBV10-2 TRBD1 NA TGCGCCAGCAGTGGGGACAGGGGAGGGACCCAGTACTTC CASSGDRGGTQYF
TRBJ2-3 TRBV2 TRBD1 NA TGTGCCAGGGGGACAGGGAGCACAGATACGCAGTATTTT CARGTGSTDTQYF
TRBJ2-7 TRBV14 TRBD1 NA TGTGCCAGCAGCCGGGATGACAGGGGCGCCTACGAGCAGTACTTC CASSRDDRGAYEQYF
TRBJ1-2 TRBV6-6 TRBD1 NA TGTGCCAGCAGAGAAAGCACAGGGGTTGGGGCAGGCGGCTACACCTTC CASRESTGVGAGGYTF
TRBJ2-3 TRBV15 TRBD2 once TGTGCCACCAGCAGAGGGGTAGCGGGGGGCACAGATACGCAGTATTTT CATSRGVAGGTDTQYF
TRBJ2-5 TRBV18 TRBD2 NA TGTGCCAGCTCCCCGACTAGCGGGGGGGGCCAAGAGACCCAGTACTTC CASSPTSGGGQETQYF
TRBJ2-2 TRBV4-1 NA NA TGCGCCAGCAGCCAAGATACCTCGACACCTAACGACAGGGAGCTGTTTTTT CASSQDTSTPNDRELFF
TRBJ1-1 TRBV18 NA NA TGTGCCAGCTCACCCCGATCCGGGGATCTGAACACTGAAGCTTTCTTT CASSPRSGDLNTEAFF
TRBJ2-3 TRBV4-2 NA NA TGTGCCAGCAGCCAAGTTTCTAGCGGCACAGATACGCAGTATTTT CASSQVSSGTDTQYF
TRBJ2-1 TRBV4-2 NA once TGTGCCAGCAGACCCCGGACGAGGAGCTCCTACAATGAGCAGTTCTTC CASRPRTRSSYNEQFF
TRBJ1-5 TRBV2 NA NA TGTGCCAGCAGTCCGGGGTACAATCAGCCCCAGCATTTT CASSPGYNQPQHF
TRBJ2-7 TRBV5-1 NA NA TGCGCCAGCAGAGGCCCCGGCTACGAGCAGTACTTC CASRGPGYEQYF
TRBJ2-1 TRBV10-2 NA NA TGCGCCAGCCAGGAGACTTACAATGAGCAGTTCTTC CASQETYNEQFF
TRBJ2-3 TRBV5-1 TRBD2 NA TGCGCCAGCAGCTGGACTAGCGGGGTGTCAGATACGCAGTATTTT CASSWTSGVSDTQYF
TRBJ1-1 TRBV5-5 TRBD1 NA TGTGCCAGCAGTCTACAGGGGACGAACACTGAAGCTTTCTTT CASSLQGTNTEAFF
TRBJ2-7 TRBV10-3 NA NA TGTGCCATCAGTGAGCCAGGGGGGTCCTACGAGCAGTACTTC CAISEPGGSYEQYF
TRBJ1-2 TRBV6-5 TRBD1 NA TGTGCCAGCAGGCCCGCCGGGACAGGGACCTATGGCTACACCTTC CASRPAGTGTYGYTF
TRBJ1-2 TRBV14 NA once TGTGCCAGCAGCCAAGGGAGGGACTATGGCTACACCTTC CASSQGRDYGYTF
TRBJ1-1 TRBV9 NA NA TGTGCCAGCAGCGTAGTTGGGGGCGCGGGTACTGAAGCTTTCTTT CASSVVGGAGTEAFF
TRBJ1-2 TRBV6-6 NA NA TGTGCCAGCAGTCGGACCCCCTGGGATGGCTACACCTTC CASSRTPWDGYTF
TRBJ1-3 TRBV6-6 NA NA NA CASSFGQGAGNTTYF
TRBJ2-3 TRBV5-1 NA NA TGCGCCAGCAGCTTGGCGGGGAGGACAGATACGCAGTATTTT CASSLAGRTDTQYF
TRBJ2-7 TRBV6-6 TRBD2 NA TGTGCCAGCAGTCTAGCGGGGCCGCGGAGTGAGCAGTACTTC CASSLAGPRSEQYF
TRBJ1-1 TRBV7-8 TRBD1 NA TGTGCCAGCAGCCTAATGACAGGGGCGATGGCTGAAGCTTTCTTT CASSLMTGAMAEAFF
TRBJ2-7 TRBV2 NA NA TGTGCCAGCCTTGGAACAGGGAATGAGTACGAGCAGTACTTC CASLGTGNEYEQYF
TRBJ2-5 TRBV7-9 NA NA TGTGCCAGCAGCTTCTGGACGGAGCAGGAGACCCAGTACTTC CASSFWTEQETQYF
TRBJ2-7 TRBV18 NA NA TGTGCCAGCTCACCGGAGGGCGAGCAGTACTTC CASSPEGEQYF
TRBJ2-5 TRBV5-1 NA NA TGCGCCAGCAGCTTCCCCGATCGGGAGACCCAGTACTTC CASSFPDRETQYF
TRBJ2-1 TRBV29-1 NA NA TGCAGCGTTGAACAAGTCGAGCAGTTCTTC CSVEQVEQFF
TRBJ2-2 TRBV19 NA NA TGTGCCAGTAGTATACAGAACACCGGGGAGCTGTTTTTT CASSIQNTGELFF
TRBJ2-3 TRBV30 TRBD2 NA TGTGCCTGGAGGTCCGGGGGGGCGGGCACAGATACGCAGTATTTT CAWRSGGAGTDTQYF
TRBJ2-7 TRBV18 NA NA TGTGCCAGCTCACCACCACAGGGGAGGGAGCAGTACTTC CASSPPQGREQYF
TRBJ2-7 TRBV30 TRBD1 once TGTGCCTGGAGCCGGGACAGACCTTACGAGCAGTACTTC CAWSRDRPYEQYF
TRBJ2-3 TRBV5-4 TRBD2 NA TGTGCCGCCGGTGGCCCGACTAGCGGGAACACAGATACGCAGTATTTT CAAGGPTSGNTDTQYF
TRBJ1-2 TRBV19 NA NA TGTGCCAGTAGGGAAGAACCACAGGTTGGCTACACCTTC CASREEPQVGYTF
TRBJ1-1 TRBV9 TRBD1 NA TGTGCCAGCAGCGCGTGGGACAGCCTCATGAACACTGAAGCTTTCTTT CASSAWDSLMNTEAFF
TRBJ1-2 TRBV30 TRBD1 NA TGTGCCTGGACTACACCAGGGGGCAAAGGCTACACCTTC CAWTTPGGKGYTF
TRBJ2-7 TRBV7-9 NA NA TGTGCCAGCAGCTTCACACAGGGATCCTACGAGCAGTACTTC CASSFTQGSYEQYF